The TCR beta chain described here comes from a study of early T cells in non-severe SARS-CoV-2 infection. Across the whole study: Sequencing of bulk RNA from unsorted whole blood was done, without chain pairing.

Overall study findings and caveats: Anti-spike CD8 responses were favored in VDJdb matching, and private and CD4 specificities were missed.

A remark on this clonotype: Its cognate antigen is unknown.

Unique molecular identifiers were added to individual cDNA molecules. One entry per CDR3 protein, called by TCRdb with MiXCR from the 5' RACE reads. The repertoire holds 100,000 to 140,000 distinct CDR3 sequences, with 11% as singletons. Sequenced: whole blood. This clonotype originated in an adult who was a healthcare worker with PCR-confirmed SARS-CoV-2 infection or an uninfected control (not recorded which).

The CDR3 DNA reads TGTGCCAGCAGCTCAGGAGGACAGGGGGTGCATACTGAAGCTTTCTTT. Translating gives CASSSGGQGVHTEAFF. The chain is built from TRBV7-8 and TRBJ1-1; TRBD1 aligns across 10 bases. CDR3 size: 16 residues. Germline CDR1 reads SGHVS; CDR2 reads FQNEAQ. V trimming: 4 bases; J trimming: 5 bases; junction bases outside the gene matches: 10.